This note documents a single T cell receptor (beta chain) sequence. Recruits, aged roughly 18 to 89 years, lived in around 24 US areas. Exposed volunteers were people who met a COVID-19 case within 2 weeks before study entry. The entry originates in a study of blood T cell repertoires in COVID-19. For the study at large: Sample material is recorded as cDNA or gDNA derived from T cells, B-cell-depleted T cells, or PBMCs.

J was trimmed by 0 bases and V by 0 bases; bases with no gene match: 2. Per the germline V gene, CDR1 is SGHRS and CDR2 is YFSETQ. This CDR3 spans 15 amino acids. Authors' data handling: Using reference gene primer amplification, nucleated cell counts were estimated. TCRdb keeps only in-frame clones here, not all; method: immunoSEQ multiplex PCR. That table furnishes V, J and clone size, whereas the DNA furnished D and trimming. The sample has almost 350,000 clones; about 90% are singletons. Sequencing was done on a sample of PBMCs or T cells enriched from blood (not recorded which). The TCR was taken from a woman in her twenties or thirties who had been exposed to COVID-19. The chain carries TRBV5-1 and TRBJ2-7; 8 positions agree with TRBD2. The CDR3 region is CASSLGLAGSYEQYF. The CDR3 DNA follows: TGCGCCAGCAGCTTGGGGCTAGCGGGCTCCTACGAGCAGTACTTC.